This entry lists 3 T cell receptor beta chains sequenced from one sample in a study of blood T cell repertoires in COVID-19 (dated by TCRdb to the early 2020s). Library construction relied on the immunoSEQ multiplex PCR assay. TCRdb holds this immuneACCESS table with in-frame rearrangements only. Some clones are missing; in checked studies, unresolved V genes explain under half, and the rest has no known cause. The sample yields about 200,000 clones; roughly 90% were counted once. Of the sample, 2% to 2.5% is held by the ten largest clones. The sequenced sample consisted of PBMCs or T cells enriched from blood (not recorded which). The receptors originated from a woman aged 30 to 39 who had recovered from COVID-19.

This clone was detected only once. The V and J genes are TRBV11-3 and TRBJ2-3; D might be TRBD1 (5 bases). This CDR3 spans 15 amino acids. V lost 7 bases and J 7 bases, leaving 21 bases between the germline ends. Germline V gene sequence: CDR1 SGHNT, CDR2 YENEEA. CDR3 DNA: TGTGCCAGCACCGTGGGGCTAGGCGTGAGAAATACGCAGTATTTT. It encodes CASTVGLGVRNTQYF.

The rearrangement links TRBV18 to TRBJ2-5; the D gene is possibly TRBD2 (7 bases). The V end was cut by 0 bases, the J end by 5 bases, with 16 bases between. The CDR3 has 16 residues. In germline, CDR1 is KGHSH, CDR2 LQKENI. DNA of the CDR3: TGTGCCAGCTCACCACCTTCGGCAGGGGAGGGGGAGACCCAGTACTTC. Encoded protein: CASSPPSAGEGETQYF.

The chain links TRBV3-1 (or the pseudogene TRBV3-2) to TRBJ1-1; TRBD1 might be the D (6 bases). The germline V gene encodes CDR1 LGHDT and CDR2 YNNKEL (reference sequence). The CDR3 length is 12 residues. V lost 2 bases and J 9 bases, leaving 10 bases between the germline ends. The CDR3 DNA follows: TGTGCCAGCAGCCAACAACAGGGTAAAGCTTTCTTT. This translates into CASSQQQGKAFF.